The T cell receptor beta chain described here comes from a study of Graves' ophthalmopathy and Graves' hyperthyroidism. TCR beta CDR3 amplification used RNA transcripts. An initial RT-PCR round employing HTBI primers preceded a second-round multiplex PCR. TCRdb re-derived calls from the multiplex PCR reads in MiXCR, one entry per CDR3 protein. The profile covers a few hundred thousand distinct CDR3 sequences, with about 40% appearing a single time and approximately 4.1% taken by the ten largest. From germline, CDR1 is SGDLS and CDR2 YYNGEE. The CDR3 totals 14 residues. J lost 2 bases, V lost 5 bases, and 5 bases had no gene match.

This receptor was identified in an adult man with Graves' hyperthyroidism. The rearrangement joins TRBV9 to TRBJ2-7; TRBD1 agrees at 9 bases. Sequencing was done on a sample of peripheral blood or thyroid tissue (not recorded which). CDR3 loop: CASSRWTGAYEQYF. In DNA form, the CDR3 reads TGTGCCAGCAGTCGATGGACAGGGGCCTACGAGCAGTACTTC.